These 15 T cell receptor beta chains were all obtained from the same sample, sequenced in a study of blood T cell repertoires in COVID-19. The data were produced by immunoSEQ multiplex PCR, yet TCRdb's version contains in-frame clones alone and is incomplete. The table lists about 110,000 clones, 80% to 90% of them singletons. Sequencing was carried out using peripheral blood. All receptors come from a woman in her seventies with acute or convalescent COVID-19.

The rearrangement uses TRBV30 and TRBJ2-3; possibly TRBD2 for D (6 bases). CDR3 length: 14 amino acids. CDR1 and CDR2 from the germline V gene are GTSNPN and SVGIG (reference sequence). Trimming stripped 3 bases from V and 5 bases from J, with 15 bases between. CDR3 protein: CAWRAHGSRDTQYF. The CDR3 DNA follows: TGTGCCTGGAGGGCCCACGGGAGTAGAGATACGCAGTATTTT. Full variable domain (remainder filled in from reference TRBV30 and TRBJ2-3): SQTIHQWPATLVQPVGSPLSLECTVEGTSNPNLYWYRQAAGRGLQLLFYSVGIGQISSEVPQNLSASRPQDRQFILSSKKLLLSDSGFYLCAWRAHGSRDTQYFGPGTRLTVL.

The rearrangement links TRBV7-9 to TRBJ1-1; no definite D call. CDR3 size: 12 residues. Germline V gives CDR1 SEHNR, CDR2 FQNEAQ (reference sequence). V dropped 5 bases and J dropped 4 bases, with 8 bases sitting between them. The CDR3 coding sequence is TGTGCCAGCAGCGGGCGTGGCACTGAAGCTTTCTTT. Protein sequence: CASSGRGTEAFF.

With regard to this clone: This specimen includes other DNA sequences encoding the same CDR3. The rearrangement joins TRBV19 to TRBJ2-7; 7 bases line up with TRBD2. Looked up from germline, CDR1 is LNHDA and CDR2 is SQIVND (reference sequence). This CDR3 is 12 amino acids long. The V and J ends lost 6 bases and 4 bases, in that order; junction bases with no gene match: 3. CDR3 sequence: CASSPGGYEQYF. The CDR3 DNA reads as TGTGCCAGTAGCCCGGGAGGATACGAGCAGTACTTC.

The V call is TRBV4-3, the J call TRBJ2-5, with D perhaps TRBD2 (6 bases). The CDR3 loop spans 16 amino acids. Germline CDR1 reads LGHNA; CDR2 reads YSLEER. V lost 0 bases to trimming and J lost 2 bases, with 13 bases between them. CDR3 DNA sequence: TGCGCCAGCAGCCAAGATAGGAGGGGAGTACAAGAGACCCAGTACTTC. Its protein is CASSQDRRGVQETQYF.

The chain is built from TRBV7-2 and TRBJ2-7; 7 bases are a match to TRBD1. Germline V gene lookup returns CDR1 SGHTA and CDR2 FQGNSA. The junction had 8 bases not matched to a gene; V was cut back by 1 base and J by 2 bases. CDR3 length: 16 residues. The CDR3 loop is CASSLVGTELPYEQYF. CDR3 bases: TGTGCCAGCAGCTTAGTGGGGACAGAACTTCCCTACGAGCAGTACTTC.

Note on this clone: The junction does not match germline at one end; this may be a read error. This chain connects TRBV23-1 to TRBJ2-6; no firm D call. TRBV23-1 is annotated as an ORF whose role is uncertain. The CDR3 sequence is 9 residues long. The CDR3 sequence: CASSQEAPF. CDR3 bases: TGCGCCAGCAGTCAAGAGGCCCCTTTC.

The CDR3 region is CASSSTLALGTGELFF. CDR3 sequence (DNA): TGCGCCAGCAGCTCGACGCTAGCCCTAGGCACCGGGGAGCTGTTTTTT. The rearrangement uses TRBV5-1 and TRBJ2-2; D perhaps matches TRBD2 (5 bases). The V and J ends lost 3 bases and 4 bases respectively, with 16 bases between them. Germline assignment: CDR1 SGHRS and CDR2 YFSETQ. The CDR3 consists of 16 residues.

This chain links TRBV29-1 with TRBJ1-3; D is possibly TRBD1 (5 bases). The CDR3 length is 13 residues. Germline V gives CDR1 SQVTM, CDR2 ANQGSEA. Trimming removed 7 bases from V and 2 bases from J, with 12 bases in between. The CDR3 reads CSAGSGAGNTIYF. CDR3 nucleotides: TGCAGCGCTGGTTCGGGGGCTGGAAACACCATATATTTT.

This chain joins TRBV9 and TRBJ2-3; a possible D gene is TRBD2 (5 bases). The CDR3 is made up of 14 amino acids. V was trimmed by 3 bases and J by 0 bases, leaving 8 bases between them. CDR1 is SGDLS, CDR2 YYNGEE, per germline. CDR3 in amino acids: CASSGGVSTDTQYF. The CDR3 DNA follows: TGTGCCAGCAGCGGGGGAGTTAGCACAGATACGCAGTATTTT.

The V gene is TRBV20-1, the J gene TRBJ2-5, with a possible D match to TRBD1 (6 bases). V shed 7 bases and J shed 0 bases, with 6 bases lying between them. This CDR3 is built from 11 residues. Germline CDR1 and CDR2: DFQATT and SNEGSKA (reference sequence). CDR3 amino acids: CSGQDQETQYF. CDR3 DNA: TGCAGTGGACAGGACCAAGAGACCCAGTACTTC.

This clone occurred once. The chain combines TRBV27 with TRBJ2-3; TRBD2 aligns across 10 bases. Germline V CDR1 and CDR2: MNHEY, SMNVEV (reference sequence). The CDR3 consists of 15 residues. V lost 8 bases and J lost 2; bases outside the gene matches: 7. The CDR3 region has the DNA TGTGCCAGCGGTAGGACTAGCGGAACCACAGATACGCAGTATTTT. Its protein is CASGRTSGTTDTQYF.

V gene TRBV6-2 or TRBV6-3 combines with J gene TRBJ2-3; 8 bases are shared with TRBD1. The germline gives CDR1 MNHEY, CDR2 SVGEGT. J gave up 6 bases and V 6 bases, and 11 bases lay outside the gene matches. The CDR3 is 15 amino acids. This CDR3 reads CASSPARQGWDTQYF. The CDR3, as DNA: TGTGCCAGCAGCCCTGCGCGACAGGGGTGGGATACGCAGTATTTT.

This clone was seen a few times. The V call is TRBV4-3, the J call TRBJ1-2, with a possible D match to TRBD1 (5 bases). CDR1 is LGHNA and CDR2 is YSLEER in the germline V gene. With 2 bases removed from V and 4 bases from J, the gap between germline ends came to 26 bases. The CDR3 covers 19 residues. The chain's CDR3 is CASSQSPMGGAPGFYGYTF. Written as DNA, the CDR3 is TGCGCCAGCAGCCAATCCCCCATGGGGGGTGCCCCTGGTTTCTATGGCTACACCTTC.

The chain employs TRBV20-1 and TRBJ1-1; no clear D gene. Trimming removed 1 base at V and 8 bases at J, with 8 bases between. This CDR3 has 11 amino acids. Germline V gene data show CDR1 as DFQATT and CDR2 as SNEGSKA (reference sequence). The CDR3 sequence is CSARGTMEAFF. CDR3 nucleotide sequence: TGCAGTGCTAGAGGAACTATGGAAGCTTTCTTT.

CDR3 amino acids: CASFQGPGAVQHF. Here the CDR3 DNA reads TGTGCCAGTTTCCAGGGTCCTGGTGCCGTCCAGCATTTT. The chain employs TRBV28 and TRBJ1-5, with D possibly matching TRBD1 (5 bases). The CDR3 runs to 13 residues. Per germline, CDR1 MDHEN and CDR2 SYDVKM. V lost 9 bases, J lost 12 bases, and 21 bases lay in between.